The 2 T cell receptor beta chains below all came from one sample that was sequenced in a study of beta chain features in type 1 diabetes. Expressed TCRB transcripts were sequenced because the isolated RNA had all been reverse transcribed beforehand. Sequenced by immunoSEQ multiplex PCR; TCRdb stores in-frame clones only, minus some. The sample shows about 320,000 clones, 14% of them seen only once. The sample taken for sequencing was central memory CD4+ T cells from blood. These TCRs come from a young man in good health.

The genes are TRBV11-2 and TRBJ2-5, with 10 bases matching TRBD1. The CDR3 runs to 16 residues. After removal of 5 bases from V and 2 bases from J, the junction contained 8 bases not matched to a gene. CDR1 is SGHAT, CDR2 FQNNGV, per germline. CDR3 residues: CASSRTGQGVQETQYF. CDR3 DNA sequence: TGTGCCAGCAGCCGGACAGGACAGGGGGTGCAAGAGACCCAGTACTTC.

This clone was seen more than once but under ten times. The rearrangement joins TRBV2 to TRBJ2-7; perhaps TRBD1 as D (6 bases). V was cut by 5 bases and J by 11 bases, with 22 bases left in between. The CDR3 runs 14 residues. Germline V gene data show CDR1 as SNHLY and CDR2 as FYNNEI. The CDR3 is CASSSQTGGESKYF. DNA for the CDR3: TGTGCCAGCAGTTCTCAGACAGGTGGGGAATCGAAGTACTTC.